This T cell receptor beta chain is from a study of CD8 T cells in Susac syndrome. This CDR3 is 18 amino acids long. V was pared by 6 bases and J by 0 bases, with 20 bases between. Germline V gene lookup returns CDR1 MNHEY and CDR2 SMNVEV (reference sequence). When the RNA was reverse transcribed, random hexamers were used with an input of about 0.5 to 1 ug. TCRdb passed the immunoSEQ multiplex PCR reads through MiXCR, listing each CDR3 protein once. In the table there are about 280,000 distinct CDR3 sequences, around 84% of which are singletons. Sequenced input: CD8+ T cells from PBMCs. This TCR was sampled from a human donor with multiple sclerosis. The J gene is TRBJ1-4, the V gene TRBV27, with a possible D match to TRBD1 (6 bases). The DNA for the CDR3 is TGTGCCAGCAGCCCGAGCCCACAGGGCTGGGCAACTAATGAAAAACTGTTTTTT. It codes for CASSPSPQGWATNEKLFF. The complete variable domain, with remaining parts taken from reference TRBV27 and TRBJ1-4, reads EAQVTQNPRYLITVTGKKLTVTCSQNMNHEYMSWYRQDPGLGLRQIYYSMNVEVTDKGDVPEGYKVSRKEKRNFPLILESPSPNQTSLYFCASSPSPQGWATNEKLFFGSGTQLSVL.